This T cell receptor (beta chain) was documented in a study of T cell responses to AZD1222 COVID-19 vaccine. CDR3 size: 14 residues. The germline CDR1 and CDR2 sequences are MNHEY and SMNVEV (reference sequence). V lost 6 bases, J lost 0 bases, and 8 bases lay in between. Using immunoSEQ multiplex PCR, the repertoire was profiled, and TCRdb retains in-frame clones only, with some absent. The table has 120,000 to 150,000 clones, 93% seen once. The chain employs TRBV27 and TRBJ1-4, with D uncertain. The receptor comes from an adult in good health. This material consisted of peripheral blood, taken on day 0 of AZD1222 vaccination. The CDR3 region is CASRTSTTNEKLFF. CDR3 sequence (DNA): TGTGCCAGCAGGACAAGCACAACTAATGAAAAACTGTTTTTT. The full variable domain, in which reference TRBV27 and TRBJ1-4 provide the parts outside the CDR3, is EAQVTQNPRYLITVTGKKLTVTCSQNMNHEYMSWYRQDPGLGLRQIYYSMNVEVTDKGDVPEGYKVSRKEKRNFPLILESPSPNQTSLYFCASRTSTTNEKLFFGSGTQLSVL.